Each of the 6 T cell receptor beta chains below was sequenced from the same sample in a study of blood T cell repertoires in COVID-19. Profiled with immunoSEQ multiplex PCR; TCRdb holds only in-frame clones, not every one. The data show 200,000 or so clones, 89% seen once. The sample comprised PBMCs or T cells enriched from blood (not recorded which). These TCRs come from a woman younger than 30 who had recovered from COVID-19.

V and J are TRBV19 and TRBJ1-4; D is perhaps TRBD1 (6 bases). Germline V gives CDR1 LNHDA, CDR2 SQIVND (reference sequence). V was shortened by 5 bases and J by 7 bases, with 14 bases between the two germline ends. The CDR3 is 14 amino acids. CDR3 in amino acids: CASSLQGRGEKLFF. CDR3 nucleotide sequence: TGTGCCAGTAGTCTACAGGGCCGTGGTGAAAAACTGTTTTTT.

The V gene is TRBV10-3, the J gene TRBJ1-2; D is possibly TRBD1 (5 bases). The CDR3 extends over 14 amino acids. V was cut by 11 bases and J by 4 bases, with 20 bases left in between. Germline CDR1 is ENHRY and CDR2 is SYGVKD. The CDR3 nucleotides read TGTGCCTCTAGGAGGGCCCTGGGGGTCTATGGCTACACCTTC. This gives the protein CASRRALGVYGYTF.

The genes are TRBV6-5 and TRBJ1-6; 7 bases align to TRBD1. Trimming cost V 0 bases and J 9 bases; bases outside gene matches: 5. From germline, CDR1 is MNHEY and CDR2 SVGAGI. CDR3 length: 15 amino acids. Here the CDR3 reads CASSYSGQLFSPLHF. The CDR3 DNA follows: TGTGCCAGCAGTTACTCGGGACAGTTATTTTCACCCCTCCACTTT.

About this clone: Additional DNA sequences in this sample encode the identical CDR3. This chain connects TRBV27 to TRBJ2-1; TRBD2 aligns across 12 bases. CDR3 length: 15 residues. V shed 5 bases, J shed 5 bases, and the junction held 4 bases outside the gene matches. In germline, CDR1 is MNHEY, CDR2 SMNVEV (reference sequence). The CDR3 DNA reads TGTGCCAGCAGTCCCTCTAGCGGGGGGGACAATGAGCAGTTCTTC. This sequence encodes CASSPSSGGDNEQFF.

The genes are TRBV7-9 and TRBJ2-7; possible D gene TRBD2, 6 bases. The V gene lost 5 bases and the J gene lost 7 bases, with 12 bases spanning the gap. This CDR3 contains 12 residues. Germline V gives CDR1 SEHNR, CDR2 FQNEAQ (reference sequence). CDR3 region: CASSRSGVEQYF. In DNA form, the CDR3 reads TGTGCCAGCAGCCGCTCGGGGGTTGAGCAGTACTTC.

The chain recombines TRBV6-1 with TRBJ1-4; the match to TRBD1 covers 7 bases. V trimming: 1 base; J trimming: 10 bases; junction bases outside the gene matches: 9. The CDR3 sequence is 15 residues long. The germline gives CDR1 MNHNS, CDR2 SASEGT. As DNA, the CDR3 is TGTGCCAGCAGTGAAGAAGTGAGACAGGGCGGAAAACTGTTTTTT. It yields the protein CASSEEVRQGGKLFF.